The next 10 T cell receptor beta chains were all read from a single sample in a study of OX40 agonist ivuxolimab in advanced cancers. Generated by immunoSEQ multiplex PCR, the TCRdb table keeps only in-frame clones and is missing some. The sample contains around 11,000 clones, around 80% of which appear only once. The sequenced sample was CD4+ or CD8+ T cells sorted from blood, obtained in a trial of the OX40 agonist ivuxolimab. These receptors originate from an adult with an advanced solid tumor such as melanoma, head and neck, liver or kidney cancer.

J is TRBJ1-2 and V is TRBV7-9; TRBD1 matches 8 bases. There are 15 residues in the CDR3. Germline trimming cut 1 base from V and 8 bases from J; bases unmatched to any gene: 9. Per the germline V gene, CDR1 is SEHNR and CDR2 is FQNEAQ (reference sequence). This CDR3 reads CASSLDEGTGGGYTF. CDR3 nucleotides: TGTGCCAGCAGCTTAGACGAAGGAACAGGGGGAGGCTACACCTTC.

The chain combines TRBV11-2 with TRBJ2-1; tentative D call: TRBD1 (6 bases). The CDR3 covers 14 residues. V lost 5 bases to trimming and J lost 9 bases, with 17 bases between them. The V gene's germline CDR1 is SGHAT and CDR2 FQNNGV. The CDR3 sequence is CASSGGQRWAEQFF. CDR3 in DNA: TGTGCCAGCAGCGGAGGACAGCGATGGGCTGAGCAGTTCTTC.

This sequence joins TRBV19 and TRBJ2-1; 8 nucleotides align to TRBD2. V lost 3 bases to trimming and J lost 0 bases; unmatched junction nucleotides: 7. Germline values: CDR1 LNHDA, CDR2 SQIVND (reference sequence). This CDR3 is 17 amino acids long. Written as DNA, the CDR3 is TGTGCCAGTAGTATCGGGGGGGGCTTCGGCTCCTACAATGAGCAGTTCTTC. This codes for CASSIGGGFGSYNEQFF.

CDR3 in amino acids: CASSLWTGGSHEQYF. In DNA, the CDR3 is TGTGCCAGCAGCTTATGGACAGGGGGCTCGCACGAGCAGTACTTC. The V call is TRBV7-8, the J call TRBJ2-7; 11 bases are a match to TRBD1. The germline gives CDR1 SGHVS, CDR2 FQNEAQ. The CDR3 length is 15 residues. Trimming at V came to 2 bases and at J to 5 bases, leaving 5 bases not matched to a gene.

The chain joins TRBV2 to TRBJ1-4; D remains unclear. The CDR3 totals 13 residues. Germline loops: CDR1 SNHLY, CDR2 FYNNEI. V gave up 4 bases and J gave up 3 bases, with 6 bases separating them. The chain's CDR3 is CASSGGSNEKLFF. The DNA for the CDR3 is TGTGCCAGCAGTGGTGGGTCTAATGAAAAACTGTTTTTT. The whole variable domain, remainder taken from reference TRBV2 and TRBJ1-4, is EPEVTQTPSHQVTQMGQEVILRCVPISNHLYFYWYRQILGQKVEFLVSFYNNEISEKSEIFDDQFSVERPDGSNFTLKIRSTKLEDSAMYFCASSGGSNEKLFFGSGTQLSVL.

This rearrangement joins TRBV2 to TRBJ2-2; the match to TRBD2 covers 8 bases. The V segment lost 5 bases and the J segment 6 bases; nucleotides outside the gene matches: 11. Germline CDR1 SNHLY, CDR2 FYNNEI. There are 16 residues in the CDR3. The CDR3 nucleotides are TGTGCCAGCAGTCACAGCGGGCGGGAGGTAGCCGGGGAGCTGTTTTTT. Amino acids: CASSHSGREVAGELFF. The complete variable domain, with remaining parts taken from reference TRBV2 and TRBJ2-2, reads EPEVTQTPSHQVTQMGQEVILRCVPISNHLYFYWYRQILGQKVEFLVSFYNNEISEKSEIFDDQFSVERPDGSNFTLKIRSTKLEDSAMYFCASSHSGREVAGELFFGEGSRLTVL.

The V call is TRBV5-1, the J call TRBJ2-1, with 11 bases fitting TRBD2. The trim removed 0 bases at V and 8 bases at J, leaving 4 bases unmatched. The CDR3 length is 15 residues. CDR1 SGHRS and CDR2 YFSETQ come from the germline V gene. Here the CDR3 reads CASSLALAGVDEQFF. The CDR3 bases are TGCGCCAGCAGCTTGGCACTAGCGGGAGTCGATGAGCAGTTCTTC. Based on the CDR3 plus reference TRBV5-1 and TRBJ2-1, the full variable domain is KAGVTQTPRYLIKTRGQQVTLSCSPISGHRSVSWYQQTPGQGLQFLFEYFSETQRNKGNFPGRFSGRQFSNSRSEMNVSTLELGDSALYLCASSLALAGVDEQFFGPGTRLTVL.

The chain joins TRBV7-2 to TRBJ2-1; D uncertain. The germline CDR1 and CDR2 sequences are SGHTA and FQGNSA. The V and J ends lost 7 bases and 3 bases respectively, with 16 bases between them. The CDR3 loop spans 15 amino acids. CDR3 in DNA: TGTGCCAGCAAGCTTAGGACCCATTACTACAATGAGCAGTTCTTC. Translating it yields CASKLRTHYYNEQFF.

The chain carries TRBV5-6 and TRBJ1-1; tentatively, D is TRBD1 (5 bases). Germline CDR1 and CDR2: SGHDT and YYEEEE. The V end lost 4 bases, the J end lost 3 bases, and 13 bases lay between the germline ends. The length of the CDR3 is 14 residues. CDR3 sequence (DNA): TGTGCCAGCAGCCAGCCGGGGGGGTACACTGAAGCTTTCTTT. It codes for CASSQPGGYTEAFF.

A single count supports this clone. V usage is TRBV5-1 and J usage is TRBJ1-1, with TRBD1 matching 9 bases. After removal of 4 bases from V and 0 bases from J, the junction contained 7 bases not matched to a gene. The length of the CDR3 is 16 residues. CDR1 is SGHRS, CDR2 YFSETQ, per germline. This CDR3 is CASSQGTGFMNTEAFF. CDR3 bases: TGCGCCAGCAGCCAGGGGACAGGGTTCATGAACACTGAAGCTTTCTTT.